The sequence of this T cell receptor beta chain was determined in a study of cytomegalovirus exposure and HLA in healthy donors. This clone was seen more than once but under ten times. PCR involved 60 Vbeta and 13 Jbeta primers. Libraries were prepared by immunoSEQ multiplex PCR; TCRdb keeps only in-frame clonotypes and omits some of them. The data hold roughly 120,000 clones, with about 80% observed a single time. The CDR3 length is 15 residues. V was shortened by 0 bases and J by 3 bases, with 13 bases between the two germline ends. Germline V gene data show CDR1 as SGDLS and CDR2 as YYNGEE. Sequencing input: PBMCs. The chain links TRBV9 to TRBJ2-7; D is perhaps TRBD1 (6 bases). The receptor comes from a male donor in good health and CMV-seronegative. Written as DNA, the CDR3 is TGTGCCAGCAGCGTAGGAACAGGGAAATACTACGAGCAGTACTTC. It encodes CASSVGTGKYYEQYF.